These 26 T cell receptor beta chains were sequenced from one sample in a study of Ad26.COV2.S vaccination and SARS-CoV-2 variants. Measured with immunoSEQ multiplex PCR; TCRdb has only the in-frame clones, and not every one. This sample has over 400,000 clones, with around 93% found just once. The sample's treatment: around 19 received Ad26.COV2.S at low or high dose, single or two shots; about 5 received placebo; per-sample allocation not given. Day 63 following the first vaccine or placebo injection was when the samples were taken. The sample was peripheral blood, taken in a trial of Ad26.COV2.S vaccine versus placebo. The receptors stem from a person aged 18-65 years who received the Ad26.COV2.S COVID-19 vaccine or a placebo.

The gene calls are TRBV19 and TRBJ1-5; 8 bases line up with TRBD1. The V gene's germline CDR1 is LNHDA and CDR2 SQIVND (reference sequence). The CDR3 has 18 amino acids. Unmatched junction bases numbered 16, after V lost 2 bases and J lost 7 bases. The CDR3, as DNA: TGTGCCAGTAGTATAATTGTCTTACGGGACAGGTCTCAGCAGCCCCAGCATTTT. Encoded protein: CASSIIVLRDRSQQPQHF. The entire variable domain, with the rest obtained from reference TRBV19 and TRBJ1-5, is as follows: DGGITQSPKYLFRKEGQNVTLSCEQNLNHDAMYWYRQDPGQGLRLIYYSQIVNDFQKGDIAEGYSVSREKKESFPLTVTSAQKNPTAFYLCASSIIVLRDRSQQPQHFGDGTRLSIL.

This rearrangement joins TRBV18 to TRBJ2-7, with D possibly being TRBD1 (6 bases). Germline values: CDR1 KGHSH, CDR2 LQKENI. The CDR3 contains 14 residues. Trimming left V 3 bases short and J 7 bases short, with 16 bases between. In DNA, the CDR3 is TGTGCCAGCTCACCCCAGGGGAAGTTTAAGGAGCAGTACTTC. This translates into CASSPQGKFKEQYF.

For the CDR3, the DNA is TGTGCCAGCAGCTTAGGGGCGGGGGGCTCCAACTACGAGCAGTACTTC. As protein: CASSLGAGGSNYEQYF. The chain links TRBV7-6 to TRBJ2-7; 8 bases map to TRBD2. The V segment lost 1 base and the J segment 3 bases; nucleotides outside the gene matches: 8. Germline V gene sequence: CDR1 SGHVS, CDR2 FNYEAQ. The CDR3 covers 16 residues. Full variable domain (rest looked up from reference TRBV7-6 and TRBJ2-7): GAGVSQSPRYKVTKRGQDVALRCDPISGHVSLYWYRQALGQGPEFLTYFNYEAQQDKSGLPNDRFSAERPEGSISTLTIQRTEQRDSAMYRCASSLGAGGSNYEQYFGPGTRLTVT.

The J gene is TRBJ1-1, the V gene TRBV27; D is ambiguous. V lost 3 bases, J lost 5 bases, and 13 bases lay in between. The CDR3 covers 14 residues. The V gene's germline CDR1 is MNHEY and CDR2 SMNVEV (reference sequence). CDR3 nucleotides: TGTGCCAGCAGTTTTGGAGGGCCCGGGACTGAAGCTTTCTTT. It encodes CASSFGGPGTEAFF.

This rearrangement joins TRBV11-2 to TRBJ1-5; 10 bases map to TRBD1. Trimming cost V 5 bases and J 4 bases; bases outside gene matches: 5. The CDR3 consists of 15 residues. The germline gives CDR1 SGHAT, CDR2 FQNNGV. The CDR3 nucleotides read TGTGCCAGCAGCCCAGACAGGGGGCGAAATCAGCCCCAGCATTTT. This translates into CASSPDRGRNQPQHF.

The rearrangement uses TRBV19 and TRBJ2-1; possibly TRBD1 for D (6 bases). The length of the CDR3 is 14 residues. V lost 7 bases, J lost 5 bases, and 15 bases lay in between. Germline assignment: CDR1 LNHDA and CDR2 SQIVND (reference sequence). The DNA of the CDR3 is TGTGCCAGTACCGTCCCGGGACATAACAATGAGCAGTTCTTC. The encoded protein is CASTVPGHNNEQFF.

The chain uses TRBV28 and TRBJ1-1, with TRBD1 identical over 7 bases. Losses at the gene ends were 2 bases for V and 8 bases for J; bases not matched to a gene: 5. This CDR3 contains 13 residues. Germline CDR1 is MDHEN and CDR2 is SYDVKM. CDR3 protein: CASSLVSRGEAFF. The CDR3 DNA reads TGTGCCAGCAGTTTAGTCTCCAGGGGGGAAGCTTTCTTT.

This chain connects TRBV9 to TRBJ1-3; D uncertain. Trimming took 0 bases from V and 0 from J, leaving 7 bases between them. This CDR3 is built from 15 residues. The germline V gene has CDR1 SGDLS and CDR2 YYNGEE. The DNA for the CDR3 is TGTGCCAGCAGCGTAGCCGGAGCCTCTGGAAACACCATATATTTT. Protein product: CASSVAGASGNTIYF.

V usage is TRBV19 and J usage is TRBJ1-1, with D unresolved. This CDR3 has 17 amino acids. The V end lost 5 bases, the J end lost 3 bases, and 22 bases lay between the germline ends. Germline lookup yields CDR1 LNHDA and CDR2 SQIVND (reference sequence). CDR3 region: CASSWSGDMSFDTEAFF. The CDR3 DNA is TGTGCCAGTAGTTGGTCCGGGGATATGTCTTTCGACACTGAAGCTTTCTTT. Together with reference TRBV19 and TRBJ1-1, the CDR3 gives the full variable domain: DGGITQSPKYLFRKEGQNVTLSCEQNLNHDAMYWYRQDPGQGLRLIYYSQIVNDFQKGDIAEGYSVSREKKESFPLTVTSAQKNPTAFYLCASSWSGDMSFDTEAFFGQGTRLTVV.

The V and J genes are TRBV7-2 and TRBJ2-3, with 7 nucleotides matching TRBD2. Germline V gives CDR1 SGHTA, CDR2 FQGNSA. J lost 3 bases, V lost 2 bases, and 14 bases had no gene match. The CDR3 runs 18 residues. The CDR3 DNA reads as TGTGCCAGCAGCTTATGGGCCCTTCGGGCGGGGGAGACAGATACGCAGTATTTT. Translating it yields CASSLWALRAGETDTQYF.

This chain connects TRBV10-1 to TRBJ2-3; D remains unclear. V was trimmed by 2 bases and J by 5 bases, leaving 11 bases between them. This CDR3 has 14 residues. Germline CDR1 WNHNN, CDR2 SYGVQD (reference sequence). The CDR3 nucleotides are TGCGCCAGCAGTGAGGGGAAGGTCCAAGATACGCAGTATTTT. This encodes CASSEGKVQDTQYF.

The J gene is TRBJ1-1, the V gene TRBV18; D is ambiguous. The V end was cut by 0 bases, the J end by 6 bases, with 11 bases between. This CDR3 has 14 amino acids. The germline CDR1 and CDR2 sequences are KGHSH and LQKENI. CDR3 nucleotide sequence: TGTGCCAGCTCACCACCTTGGGAAGTGCCTGAAGCTTTCTTT. It encodes CASSPPWEVPEAFF.

The V and J genes are TRBV18 and TRBJ1-2, with 8 bases aligning to TRBD1. Germline V lookup: CDR1 KGHSH, CDR2 LQKENI. Trimming cost V 0 bases and J 14 bases; bases outside gene matches: 11. The CDR3 spans 14 residues. The CDR3 sequence is CASSPPGQEKGLTF. For the CDR3, the DNA is TGTGCCAGCTCACCACCGGGACAGGAAAAGGGTCTTACCTTC.

CDR3 residues: CASSPPSPAYEQYF. The CDR3 DNA reads TGTGCCAGCAGTCCCCCTTCCCCAGCTTACGAGCAGTACTTC. V gene TRBV6-2 or TRBV6-3 combines with J gene TRBJ2-7; D gene ambiguous. V was cut by 5 bases and J by 4 bases, with 15 bases left in between. The CDR3 is 14 residues long. From germline, CDR1 is MNHEY and CDR2 SVGEGT.

The gene calls are TRBV6-2 or TRBV6-3 and TRBJ2-5; D is possibly TRBD1 or TRBD2 (5 bases each). V was cut by 5 bases and J by 5 bases, with 24 bases left in between. Germline V gene sequence: CDR1 MNHEY, CDR2 SVGEGT. The CDR3 extends over 17 amino acids. The CDR3 spells CASSPSLSGHASETQYF. DNA of the CDR3: TGTGCCAGCAGTCCATCTCTGAGCGGACACGCCAGCGAGACCCAGTACTTC.

The chain links TRBV5-1 to TRBJ2-7, with D perhaps matching TRBD1 or TRBD2 (5 bases each). Germline V gene sequence: CDR1 SGHRS, CDR2 YFSETQ. Trimming left V 0 bases short and J 0 bases short, with 10 bases between. The CDR3 is 15 amino acids. The CDR3 sequence is CASSLEGRISYEQYF. In DNA, the CDR3 is TGCGCCAGCAGCTTGGAGGGACGCATCTCCTACGAGCAGTACTTC.

This sequence joins TRBV5-1 and TRBJ2-3; 9 bases are a match to TRBD2. The CDR3 sequence is 14 residues long. The germline V gene has CDR1 SGHRS and CDR2 YFSETQ. Trimming cost V 2 bases and J 4 bases; bases outside gene matches: 2. The CDR3 nucleotides read TGCGCCAGCAGCTTACTAGCGGGTTCAGATACGCAGTATTTT. Translating gives CASSLLAGSDTQYF.

This clone was detected only once. This chain uses TRBV7-9 with TRBJ1-1, with unresolved D. This CDR3 comprises 12 residues. From germline, CDR1 is SEHNR and CDR2 FQNEAQ (reference sequence). The ends were cut back, 8 bases at V and 6 bases at J, with 13 bases in the middle. This CDR3 reads CASSGLEAEAFF. CDR3 DNA: TGTGCCAGCTCGGGTCTGGAAGCTGAAGCTTTCTTT.

This sequence joins TRBV7-2 and TRBJ1-2; TRBD1 aligns across 8 bases. This CDR3 region has 13 residues. With V trimmed by 7 bases and J by 7 bases, 8 bases remained unmatched. The germline V gene has CDR1 SGHTA and CDR2 FQGNSA. Here the CDR3 DNA reads TGTGCCAGCATCGCAGGGGGCGGGAGTGGCTACACCTTC. It codes for CASIAGGGSGYTF.

The rearrangement uses TRBV12-3 or TRBV12-4 and TRBJ2-1; D assignment may be TRBD1 or TRBD2 (5 bases each). This CDR3 spans 13 amino acids. V lost 7 bases, J lost 15 bases, and 22 bases lay in between. The chain's CDR3 is CASTTGPRDRLFF. The CDR3 DNA is TGTGCCAGCACCACGGGACCCCGAGATAGGTTGTTCTTC.

This chain links TRBV7-9 with TRBJ2-7; 8 bases are a match to TRBD2. The CDR3 has 15 residues. CDR1 and CDR2 (germline): SEHNR, FQNEAQ (reference sequence). After removal of 0 bases from V and 5 bases from J, the junction contained 6 bases not matched to a gene. As DNA, the CDR3 is TGTGCCAGCAGCTTAGCAACTAGCGGTGACGACGAGCAGTACTTC. As protein: CASSLATSGDDEQYF.

This clone was counted once. V usage is TRBV9 and J usage is TRBJ1-2; TRBD1 might be the D (5 bases). There are 17 residues in the CDR3. V gave up 0 bases and J gave up 1 base, with 16 bases separating them. Germline V gene data show CDR1 as SGDLS and CDR2 as YYNGEE. CDR3 DNA: TGTGCCAGCAGCGTAGAAGTGGGGCGAGAAAATAACTATGGCTACACCTTC. This gives the protein CASSVEVGRENNYGYTF.

The chain links TRBV5-4 to TRBJ2-7, with TRBD2 matching 7 bases. Germline loops: CDR1 SGHNT, CDR2 YYREEE (reference sequence). Trimming removed 4 bases from V and 2 bases from J; junction bases left unmatched: 6. CDR3 length equals 14 residues. DNA for the CDR3: TGTGCCAGCAGCGGGGGGGACGGACCCTACGAGCAGTACTTC. This translates into CASSGGDGPYEQYF.

The gene calls are TRBV10-1 and TRBJ2-7; possible D gene TRBD2, 5 bases. CDR1 is WNHNN and CDR2 is SYGVQD in the germline V gene (reference sequence). CDR3 length equals 13 residues. Trimming shortened V by 6 bases and J by 7 bases, and 16 bases separated the two germline ends. The CDR3 DNA is TGCGCCAGCAGCTACGGACTGGATAAAGAGCAGTACTTC. As protein: CASSYGLDKEQYF.

The CDR3 DNA reads as TGTGCCACTAGCGAGGGCGGGGAGCTGTTTTTT. Protein: CATSEGGELFF. The rearrangement links TRBV19 to TRBJ2-2; D may be TRBD2 (6 bases). The CDR3 runs to 11 residues. Germline V lookup: CDR1 LNHDA, CDR2 SQIVND (reference sequence). V was pared by 10 bases and J by 7 bases, with 10 bases between.

This chain connects TRBV5-1 to TRBJ2-7; TRBD2 matches at 11 bases. The germline gives CDR1 SGHRS, CDR2 YFSETQ. V lost 1 base to trimming and J lost 0 bases; unmatched junction nucleotides: 9. This CDR3 comprises 18 residues. CDR3 in amino acids: CASSLTPSGTSGSYEQYF. CDR3 DNA: TGCGCCAGCAGCTTGACTCCTTCCGGGACTAGCGGCTCCTACGAGCAGTACTTC.